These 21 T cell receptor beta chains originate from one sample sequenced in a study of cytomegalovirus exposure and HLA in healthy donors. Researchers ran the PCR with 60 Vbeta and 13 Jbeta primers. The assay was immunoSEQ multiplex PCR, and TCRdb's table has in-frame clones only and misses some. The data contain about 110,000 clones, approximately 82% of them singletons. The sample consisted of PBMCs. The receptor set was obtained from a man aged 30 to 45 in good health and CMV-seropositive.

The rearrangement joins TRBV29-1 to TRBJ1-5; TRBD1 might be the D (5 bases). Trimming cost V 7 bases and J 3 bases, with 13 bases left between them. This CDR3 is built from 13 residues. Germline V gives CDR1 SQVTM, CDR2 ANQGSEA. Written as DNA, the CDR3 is TGCAGCGCTGGAGGGACTAACAATCAGCCCCAGCATTTT. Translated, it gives CSAGGTNNQPQHF.

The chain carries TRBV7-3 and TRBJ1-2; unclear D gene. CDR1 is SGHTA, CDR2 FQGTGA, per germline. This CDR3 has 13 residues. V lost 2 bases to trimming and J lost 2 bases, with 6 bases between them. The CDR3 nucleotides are TGTGCCAGCAGCTTACGGGAAAACTATGGCTACACCTTC. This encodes CASSLRENYGYTF.

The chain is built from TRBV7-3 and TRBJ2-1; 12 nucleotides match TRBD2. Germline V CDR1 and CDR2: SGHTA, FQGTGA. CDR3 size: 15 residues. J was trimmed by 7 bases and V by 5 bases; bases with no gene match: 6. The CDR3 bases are TGTGCCAGCAGCATGCTAGCGGGGGGGTGGAATGAGCAGTTCTTC. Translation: CASSMLAGGWNEQFF.

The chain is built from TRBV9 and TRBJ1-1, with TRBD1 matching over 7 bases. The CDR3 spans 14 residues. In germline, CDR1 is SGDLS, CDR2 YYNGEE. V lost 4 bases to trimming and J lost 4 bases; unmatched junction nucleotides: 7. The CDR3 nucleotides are TGTGCCAGCAGCTCCACAGGGGTGGGCACTGAAGCTTTCTTT. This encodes CASSSTGVGTEAFF.

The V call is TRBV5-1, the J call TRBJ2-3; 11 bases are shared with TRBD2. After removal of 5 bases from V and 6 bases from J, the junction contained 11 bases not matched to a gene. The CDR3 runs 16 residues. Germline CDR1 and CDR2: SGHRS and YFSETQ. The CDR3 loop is CASRLGPLAGVDTQYF. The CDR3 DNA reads TGCGCCAGCAGGCTTGGGCCACTAGCGGGAGTTGATACGCAGTATTTT. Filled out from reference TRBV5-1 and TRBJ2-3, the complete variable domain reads KAGVTQTPRYLIKTRGQQVTLSCSPISGHRSVSWYQQTPGQGLQFLFEYFSETQRNKGNFPGRFSGRQFSNSRSEMNVSTLELGDSALYLCASRLGPLAGVDTQYFGPGTRLTVL.

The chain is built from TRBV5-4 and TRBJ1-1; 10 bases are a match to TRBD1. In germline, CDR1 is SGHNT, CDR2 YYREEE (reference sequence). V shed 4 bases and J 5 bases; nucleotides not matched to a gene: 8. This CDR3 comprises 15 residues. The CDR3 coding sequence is TGTGCCAGCAGCACGCGAAGGACAGGGGGAACTGAAGCTTTCTTT. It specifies CASSTRRTGGTEAFF. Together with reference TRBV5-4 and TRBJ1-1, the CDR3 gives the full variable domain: ETGVTQSPTHLIKTRGQQVTLRCSSQSGHNTVSWYQQALGQGPQFIFQYYREEENGRGNFPPRFSGLQFPNYSSELNVNALELDDSALYLCASSTRRTGGTEAFFGQGTRLTVV.

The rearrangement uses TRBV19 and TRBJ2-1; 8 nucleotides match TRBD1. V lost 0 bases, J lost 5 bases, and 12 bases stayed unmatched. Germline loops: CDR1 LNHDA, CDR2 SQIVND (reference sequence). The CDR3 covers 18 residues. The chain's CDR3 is CASSIDQPTGGVNNEQFF. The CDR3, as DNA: TGTGCCAGTAGTATAGATCAACCTACAGGGGGAGTTAACAATGAGCAGTTCTTC.

Here the CDR3 DNA reads TGTGCCAGCAACCCTTTAGGAGCTAACTATGGCTACACCTTC. Translating gives CASNPLGANYGYTF. This chain links TRBV14 with TRBJ1-2; D uncertain. Trimming stripped 7 bases from V and 0 bases from J, with 12 bases between. CDR1 and CDR2 from the germline V gene are SGHDN and FVKESK. This CDR3 has 14 residues.

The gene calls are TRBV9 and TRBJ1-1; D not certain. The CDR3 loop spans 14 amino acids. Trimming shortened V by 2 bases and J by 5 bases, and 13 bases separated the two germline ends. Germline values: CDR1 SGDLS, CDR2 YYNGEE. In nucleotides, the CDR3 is TGTGCCAGCAGCGTCCGAGCCTCTGAAACTGAAGCTTTCTTT. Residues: CASSVRASETEAFF.

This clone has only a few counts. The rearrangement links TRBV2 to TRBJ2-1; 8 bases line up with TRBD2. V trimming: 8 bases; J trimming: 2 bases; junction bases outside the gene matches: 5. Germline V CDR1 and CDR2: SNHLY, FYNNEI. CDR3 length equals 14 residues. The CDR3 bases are TGTGCCAGCGCTTATAGCGGGACCTACAATGAGCAGTTCTTC. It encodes CASAYSGTYNEQFF.

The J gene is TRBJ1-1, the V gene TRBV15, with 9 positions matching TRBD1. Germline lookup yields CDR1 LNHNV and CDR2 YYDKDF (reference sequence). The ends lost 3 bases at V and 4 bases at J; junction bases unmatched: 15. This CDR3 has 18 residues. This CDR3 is CATSSQLRGGQGRTEAFF. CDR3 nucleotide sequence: TGTGCCACCAGCAGCCAACTGAGGGGGGGACAGGGACGCACTGAAGCTTTCTTT. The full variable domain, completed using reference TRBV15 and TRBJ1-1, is DAMVIQNPRYQVTQFGKPVTLSCSQTLNHNVMYWYQQKSSQAPKLLFHYYDKDFNNEADTPDNFQSRRPNTSFCFLDIRSPGLGDTAMYLCATSSQLRGGQGRTEAFFGQGTRLTVV.

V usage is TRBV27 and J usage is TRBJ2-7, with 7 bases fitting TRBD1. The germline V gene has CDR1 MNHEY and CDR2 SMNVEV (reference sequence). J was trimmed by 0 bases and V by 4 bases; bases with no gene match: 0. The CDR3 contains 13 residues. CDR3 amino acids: CASSWTGSYEQYF. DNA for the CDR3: TGTGCCAGCAGTTGGACAGGCTCCTACGAGCAGTACTTC.

CDR3 amino acids: CAWSVGASEDTQYF. In DNA, the CDR3 is TGTGCCTGGAGTGTAGGGGCCTCCGAGGATACGCAGTATTTT. This chain uses TRBV30 with TRBJ2-3; perhaps TRBD1 as D (5 bases). CDR3 length: 14 residues. Between the trimmed V and J ends, which lost 0 bases and 6 bases, there was a span of 13 bases. In germline, CDR1 is GTSNPN, CDR2 SVGIG (reference sequence). Based on the CDR3 plus reference TRBV30 and TRBJ2-3, the full variable domain is SQTIHQWPATLVQPVGSPLSLECTVEGTSNPNLYWYRQAAGRGLQLLFYSVGIGQISSEVPQNLSASRPQDRQFILSSKKLLLSDSGFYLCAWSVGASEDTQYFGPGTRLTVL.

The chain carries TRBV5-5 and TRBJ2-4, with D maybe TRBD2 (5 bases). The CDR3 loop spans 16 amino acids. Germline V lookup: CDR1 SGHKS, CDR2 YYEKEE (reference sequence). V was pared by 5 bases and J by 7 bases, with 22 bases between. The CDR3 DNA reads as TGTGCCAGCAGTCCCGTTAGTGTAGGGAGTCCGAACATTCAGTACTTC. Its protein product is CASSPVSVGSPNIQYF. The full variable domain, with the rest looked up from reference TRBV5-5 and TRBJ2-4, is DAGVTQSPTHLIKTRGQQVTLRCSPISGHKSVSWYQQVLGQGPQFIFQYYEKEERGRGNFPDRFSARQFPNYSSELNVNALLLGDSALYLCASSPVSVGSPNIQYFGAGTRLSVL.

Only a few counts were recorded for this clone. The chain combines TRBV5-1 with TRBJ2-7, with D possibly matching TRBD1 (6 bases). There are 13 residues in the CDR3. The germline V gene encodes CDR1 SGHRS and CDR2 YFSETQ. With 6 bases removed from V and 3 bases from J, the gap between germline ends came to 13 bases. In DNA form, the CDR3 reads TGCGCCAGCAACCGGGACAATCTCTACGAGCAGTACTTC. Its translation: CASNRDNLYEQYF.

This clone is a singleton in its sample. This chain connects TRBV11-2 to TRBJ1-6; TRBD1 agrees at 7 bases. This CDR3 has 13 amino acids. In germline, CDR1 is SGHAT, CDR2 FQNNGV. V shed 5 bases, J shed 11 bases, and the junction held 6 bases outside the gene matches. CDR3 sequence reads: CASSPHRGTPLHF. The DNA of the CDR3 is TGTGCCAGCAGCCCTCACAGGGGTACACCCCTCCACTTT.

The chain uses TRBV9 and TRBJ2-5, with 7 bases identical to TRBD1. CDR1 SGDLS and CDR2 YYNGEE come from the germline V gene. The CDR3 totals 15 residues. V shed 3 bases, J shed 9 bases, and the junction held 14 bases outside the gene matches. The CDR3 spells CASSATGLGQSAQYF. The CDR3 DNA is TGTGCCAGCAGCGCGACAGGGCTCGGACAGTCGGCCCAGTACTTC.

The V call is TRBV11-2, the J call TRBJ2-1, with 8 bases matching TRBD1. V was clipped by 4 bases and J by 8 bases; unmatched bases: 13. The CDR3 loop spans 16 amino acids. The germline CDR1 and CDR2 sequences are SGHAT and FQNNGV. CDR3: CASSSNQGAAGYEQFF. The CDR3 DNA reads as TGTGCCAGCAGCTCAAACCAGGGGGCTGCTGGCTATGAGCAGTTCTTC.

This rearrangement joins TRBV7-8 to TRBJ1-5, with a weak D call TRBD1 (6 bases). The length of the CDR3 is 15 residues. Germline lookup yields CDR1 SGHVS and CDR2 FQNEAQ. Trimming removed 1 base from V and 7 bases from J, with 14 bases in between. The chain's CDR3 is CASSLGTGTGQPQHF. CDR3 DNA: TGTGCCAGCAGCTTAGGTACAGGGACGGGGCAGCCCCAGCATTTT.

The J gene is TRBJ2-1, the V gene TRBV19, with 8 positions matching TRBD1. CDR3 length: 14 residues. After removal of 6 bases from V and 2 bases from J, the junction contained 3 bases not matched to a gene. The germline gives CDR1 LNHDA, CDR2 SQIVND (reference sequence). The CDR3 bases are TGTGCCAGTAGAAACAGGGGGACCTACAATGAGCAGTTCTTC. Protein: CASRNRGTYNEQFF. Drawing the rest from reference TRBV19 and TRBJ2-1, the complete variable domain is DGGITQSPKYLFRKEGQNVTLSCEQNLNHDAMYWYRQDPGQGLRLIYYSQIVNDFQKGDIAEGYSVSREKKESFPLTVTSAQKNPTAFYLCASRNRGTYNEQFFGPGTRLTVL.

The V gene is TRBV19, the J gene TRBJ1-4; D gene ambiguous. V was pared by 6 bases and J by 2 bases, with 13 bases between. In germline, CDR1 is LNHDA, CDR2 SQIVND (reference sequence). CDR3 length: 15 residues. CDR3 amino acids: CASSHLPGTNEKLFF. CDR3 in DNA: TGTGCCAGTAGCCACCTGCCCGGGACTAATGAAAAACTGTTTTTT.